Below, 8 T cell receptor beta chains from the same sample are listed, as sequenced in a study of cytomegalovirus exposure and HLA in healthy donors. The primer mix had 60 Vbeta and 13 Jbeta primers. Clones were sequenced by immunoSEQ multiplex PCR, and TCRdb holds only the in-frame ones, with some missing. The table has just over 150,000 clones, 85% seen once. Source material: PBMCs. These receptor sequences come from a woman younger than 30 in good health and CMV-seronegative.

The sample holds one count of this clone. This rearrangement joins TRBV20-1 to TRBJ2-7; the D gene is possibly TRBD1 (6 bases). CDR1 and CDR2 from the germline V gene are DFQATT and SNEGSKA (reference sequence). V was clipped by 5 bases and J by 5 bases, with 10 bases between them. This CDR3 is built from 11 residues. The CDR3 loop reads CSAGHRDEQYF. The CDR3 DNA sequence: TGCAGTGCTGGACACAGGGACGAGCAGTACTTC.

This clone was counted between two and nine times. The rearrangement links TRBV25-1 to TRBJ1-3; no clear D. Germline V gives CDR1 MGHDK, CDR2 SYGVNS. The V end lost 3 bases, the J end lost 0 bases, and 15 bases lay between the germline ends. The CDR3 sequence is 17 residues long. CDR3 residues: CASSDPSFRDSGNTIYF. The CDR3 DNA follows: TGTGCCAGCAGTGACCCCTCTTTCCGAGACTCTGGAAACACCATATATTTT.

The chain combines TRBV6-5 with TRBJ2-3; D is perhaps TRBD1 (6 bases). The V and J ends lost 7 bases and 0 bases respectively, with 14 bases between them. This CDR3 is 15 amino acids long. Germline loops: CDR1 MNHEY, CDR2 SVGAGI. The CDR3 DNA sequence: TGTGCCAGCACCACCTCCAGGGGTAGCACAGATACGCAGTATTTT. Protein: CASTTSRGSTDTQYF.

DNA of the CDR3: TGTGCCAGCAGCCGCCGGATGGAGGGGGAGCAGTACTTC. Protein product: CASSRRMEGEQYF. The rearrangement links TRBV7-2 to TRBJ2-7; TRBD2 is a possible D gene (6 bases). Trimming cost V 5 bases and J 7 bases, with 15 bases left between them. Germline V gene data show CDR1 as SGHTA and CDR2 as FQGNSA. This CDR3 is 13 amino acids long.

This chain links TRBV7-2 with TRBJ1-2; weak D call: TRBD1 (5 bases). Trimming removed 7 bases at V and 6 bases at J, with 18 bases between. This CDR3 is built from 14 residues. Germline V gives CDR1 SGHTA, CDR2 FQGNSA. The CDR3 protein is CASTQRRGLDGYTF. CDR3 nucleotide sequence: TGTGCCAGCACTCAACGTAGGGGATTAGATGGCTACACCTTC.

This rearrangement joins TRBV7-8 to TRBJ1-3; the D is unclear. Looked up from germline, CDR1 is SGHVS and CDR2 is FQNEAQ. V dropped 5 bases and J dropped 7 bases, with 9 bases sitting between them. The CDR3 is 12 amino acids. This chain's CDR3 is CASSTTPNTIYF. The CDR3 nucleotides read TGTGCCAGCAGCACAACCCCCAACACCATATATTTT.

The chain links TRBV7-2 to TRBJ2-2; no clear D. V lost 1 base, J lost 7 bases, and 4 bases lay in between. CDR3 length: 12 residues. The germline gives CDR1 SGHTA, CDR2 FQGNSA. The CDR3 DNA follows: TGTGCCAGCAGCTTAGACGGCGGGGAGCTGTTTTTT. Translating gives CASSLDGGELFF.

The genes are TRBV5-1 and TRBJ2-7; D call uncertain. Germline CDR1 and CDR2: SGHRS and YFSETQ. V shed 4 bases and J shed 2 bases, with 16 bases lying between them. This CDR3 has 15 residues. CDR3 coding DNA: TGCGCCAGCAGCCTAGACCACGGAACCCCCTACGAGCAGTACTTC. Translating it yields CASSLDHGTPYEQYF.